The rows below give T cell receptor beta chains drawn from one sample of a study of CD8+ T cells in alopecia areata. The method was immunoSEQ multiplex PCR; TCRdb's version includes in-frame clones alone and lacks a portion of them. The table includes hundreds of thousands of clones, 57% detected once. The input for sequencing was CD4+ T cells sorted from blood, taken at week 0. Receptors were obtained from a human donor with alopecia areata. The CDR3 runs from the conserved cysteine through the conserved F or W. Each record gives: J gene, V gene, clone size, D gene, CDR3 protein, CDR3 DNA. A D gene is named only where the DNA matches it firmly. Size values are once, few and many counts, or a class for expanded clones, and some rows have none.

TRBJ2-1 | TRBV9 | - | TRBD1 | CASSVAIKGTGDRRQFF | TGTGCCAGCAGCGTAGCGATAAAGGGGACAGGGGATCGGCGGCAGTTCTTC
TRBJ1-2 | TRBV6-1 | - | - | CASISSTLGGYTF | TGTGCCAGCATCTCGTCAACCCTCGGGGGCTACACCTTC
TRBJ2-2 | TRBV11-2 | - | - | CASSLASVRGNTGELFF | TGTGCCAGCAGCTTGGCATCTGTCAGGGGGAACACCGGGGAGCTGTTTTTT
TRBJ2-3 | TRBV7-9 | - | - | CASSTDTDTQYF | TGTGCCAGCAGCACAGACACAGATACGCAGTATTTT
TRBJ2-1 | TRBV7-3 | - | - | CASSDSGTYNEQFF | TGTGCCAGCAGCGATAGTGGGACCTACAATGAGCAGTTCTTC
TRBJ2-1 | TRBV15 | - | - | CATSREAGNNEQFF | TGTGCCACCAGCAGAGAGGCGGGAAACAATGAGCAGTTCTTC
TRBJ1-5 | TRBV7-2 | - | - | CASSRDRDEPQHF | TGTGCCAGCAGCCGAGACCGGGATGAGCCCCAGCATTTT
TRBJ2-4 | TRBV2 | - | - | CASSEGGAKNIQYF | TGTGCCAGCAGTGAAGGTGGAGCCAAAAACATTCAGTACTTC
TRBJ2-1 | TRBV29-1 | once | TRBD2 | CSVVLTSGDSYNEQFF | TGCAGCGTTGTGTTAACTAGCGGGGACTCCTACAATGAGCAGTTCTTC
TRBJ2-3 | TRBV2 | - | - | CACPVASTDTQYF | TGTGCCTGCCCCGTGGCGAGCACAGATACGCAGTATTTT
TRBJ2-3 | TRBV2 | - | TRBD1 | CASSGTGSDTQYF | TGTGCCAGCAGTGGGACAGGGTCAGATACGCAGTATTTT
TRBJ2-5 | TRBV5-1 | once | TRBD1 | CASSTGTGEETQYF | TGCGCCAGCAGCACCGGGACAGGGGAGGAGACCCAGTACTTC
TRBJ1-2 | TRBV6-5 | - | - | CASSYRGSSNYGYTF | TGTGCCAGCAGTTACCGGGGCAGTTCTAACTATGGCTACACCTTC
TRBJ1-4 | TRBV5-4 | few | TRBD1 | CASSPGTGVEKLFF | TGTGCCAGCAGCCCCGGGACAGGGGTTGAAAAACTGTTTTTT
TRBJ1-1 | TRBV20-1 | - | - | CSAQRGTEAFF | TGCAGTGCTCAGAGGGGCACTGAAGCTTTCTTT
TRBJ1-2 | TRBV29-1 | - | TRBD1 | CSVEDGVRTGDYYTF | TGCAGCGTTGAAGATGGGGTGCGGACAGGGGATTACTACACCTTC
TRBJ1-2 | TRBV30 | - | TRBD1 | CAWSVQGADYGYTF | TGTGCCTGGAGTGTACAGGGGGCGGACTATGGCTACACCTTC
TRBJ2-3 | TRBV5-6 | - | - | CASSFGRFTDTQYF | TGTGCCAGCAGCTTCGGACGGTTCACAGATACGCAGTATTTT
TRBJ1-1 | TRBV7-9 | - | - | CASSLAGKGTEAFF | TGTGCCAGCAGCTTAGCGGGGAAGGGTACTGAAGCTTTCTTT
TRBJ2-2 | TRBV6-1 | - | - | CASSPDHSGTGELFF | TGTGCCAGCAGTCCGGACCACAGCGGCACCGGGGAGCTGTTTTTT
TRBJ1-1 | TRBV5-1 | - | TRBD1 | CASSWNRQGAMNTEAFF | TGCGCCAGCAGTTGGAATAGACAGGGGGCTATGAACACTGAAGCTTTCTTT
TRBJ2-3 | TRBV2 | - | TRBD2 | CASKLAGHTDTQYF | TGTGCCAGCAAACTAGCGGGGCACACAGATACGCAGTATTTT
TRBJ1-3 | TRBV7-9 | - | - | CASTQPVSGNTIYF | TGTGCCAGCACCCAACCGGTCTCTGGAAACACCATATATTTT
TRBJ1-5 | TRBV5-1 | - | - | CASSLDGGFLNQPQHF | TGCGCCAGCAGCTTGGACGGCGGATTCCTCAATCAGCCCCAGCATTTT